This T cell receptor (beta chain) is drawn from a study of cytomegalovirus exposure and HLA in healthy donors. Whole-study findings and limits: Overall, approximately 150 TCR beta chains were annotated as cytomegalovirus-associated. In vitro work confirmed that three CMV-associated chains recognize CMV antigens. Subsequent analysis revealed that first-cohort TCR clusters tended to co-occur in the approximately 120 validation repertoires.

A word on this clone: Its target is not known.

This table comes from immunoSEQ multiplex PCR, and its TCRdb copy is limited to in-frame clones, with some not included. The profile shows more than 90,000 clones, 88% of them singletons. Germline CDR1 and CDR2: SGHRS and YFSETQ. Trimming stripped 4 bases from V and 1 base from J, with 11 bases between. The CDR3 has 14 amino acids. The roughly 120-subject validation cohort, separate from the roughly 700-subject first cohort, included the donors. Sequenced material: PBMCs. The chain carries TRBV5-1 and TRBJ1-1; D is uncertain. The sequence derives from a man between 18 and 29 years old in good health and CMV-seronegative. The CDR3 coding sequence is TGCGCCAGCAGCGGGCAGATAAAGAACACTGAAGCTTTCTTT. Protein sequence: CASSGQIKNTEAFF.